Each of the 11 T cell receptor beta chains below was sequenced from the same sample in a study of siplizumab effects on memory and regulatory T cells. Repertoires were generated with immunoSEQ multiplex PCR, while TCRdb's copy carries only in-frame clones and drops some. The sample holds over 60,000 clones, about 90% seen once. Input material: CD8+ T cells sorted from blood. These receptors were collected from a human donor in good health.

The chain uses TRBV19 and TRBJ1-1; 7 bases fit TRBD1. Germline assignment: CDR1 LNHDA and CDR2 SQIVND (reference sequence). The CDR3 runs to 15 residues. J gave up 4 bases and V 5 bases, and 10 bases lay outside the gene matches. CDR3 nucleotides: TGTGCCAGTAGTCCCTTTCGCGGGACAGTCACTGAAGCTTTCTTT. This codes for CASSPFRGTVTEAFF.

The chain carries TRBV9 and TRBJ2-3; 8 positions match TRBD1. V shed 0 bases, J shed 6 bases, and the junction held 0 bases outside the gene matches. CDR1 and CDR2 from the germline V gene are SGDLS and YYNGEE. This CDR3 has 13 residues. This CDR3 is CASSVGQGDTQYF. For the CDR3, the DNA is TGTGCCAGCAGCGTAGGACAGGGGGATACGCAGTATTTT.

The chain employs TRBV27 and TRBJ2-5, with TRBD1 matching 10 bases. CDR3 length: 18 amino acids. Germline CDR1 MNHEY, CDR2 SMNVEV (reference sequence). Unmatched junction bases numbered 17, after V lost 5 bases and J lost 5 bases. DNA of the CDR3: TGTGCCAGCAGTAGTAGGGTCTACGGGACAGGGGTGGATGAGACCCAGTACTTC. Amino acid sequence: CASSSRVYGTGVDETQYF.

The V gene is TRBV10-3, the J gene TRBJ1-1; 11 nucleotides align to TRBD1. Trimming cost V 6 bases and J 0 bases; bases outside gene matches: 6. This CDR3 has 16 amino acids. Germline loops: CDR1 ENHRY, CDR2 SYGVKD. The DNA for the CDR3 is TGTGCCATCAGCTCCCCGGACAGGGGGCTGAACACTGAAGCTTTCTTT. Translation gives CAISSPDRGLNTEAFF.

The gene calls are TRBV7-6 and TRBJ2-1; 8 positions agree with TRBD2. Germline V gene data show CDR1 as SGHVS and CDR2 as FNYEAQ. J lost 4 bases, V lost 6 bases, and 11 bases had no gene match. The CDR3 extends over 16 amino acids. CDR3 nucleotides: TGTGCCAGCAGTATGGCGTTAGCGGGAATTTACAATGAGCAGTTCTTC. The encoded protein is CASSMALAGIYNEQFF.

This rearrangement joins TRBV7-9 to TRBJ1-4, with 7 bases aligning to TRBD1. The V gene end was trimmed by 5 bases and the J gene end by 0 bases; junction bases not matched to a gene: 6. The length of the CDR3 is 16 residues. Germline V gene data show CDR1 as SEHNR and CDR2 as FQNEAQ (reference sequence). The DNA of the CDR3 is TGTGCCAGCAGCGCCGACAGGGTTGCAACTAATGAAAAACTGTTTTTT. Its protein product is CASSADRVATNEKLFF.

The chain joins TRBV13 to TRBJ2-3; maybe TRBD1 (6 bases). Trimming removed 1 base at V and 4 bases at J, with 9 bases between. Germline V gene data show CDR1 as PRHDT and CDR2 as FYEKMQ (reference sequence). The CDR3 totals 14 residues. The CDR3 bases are TGTGCCAGCAGCTTAGTCAGGGGCCCAGATACGCAGTATTTT. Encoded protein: CASSLVRGPDTQYF. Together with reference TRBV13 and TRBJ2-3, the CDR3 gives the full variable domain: AAGVIQSPRHLIKEKRETATLKCYPIPRHDTVYWYQQGPGQDPQFLISFYEKMQSDKGSIPDRFSAQQFSDYHSELNMSSLELGDSALYFCASSLVRGPDTQYFGPGTRLTVL.

CDR3 nucleotide sequence: TGTGCCAGCAGCTTCGTCATCGGGTCGAACCTTGGCTACACCTTC. Translation gives CASSFVIGSNLGYTF. The chain links TRBV7-9 to TRBJ1-2; no definite D call. The CDR3 loop spans 15 amino acids. V lost 3 bases and J 7 bases, leaving 18 bases between the germline ends. Germline V gene data show CDR1 as SEHNR and CDR2 as FQNEAQ (reference sequence).

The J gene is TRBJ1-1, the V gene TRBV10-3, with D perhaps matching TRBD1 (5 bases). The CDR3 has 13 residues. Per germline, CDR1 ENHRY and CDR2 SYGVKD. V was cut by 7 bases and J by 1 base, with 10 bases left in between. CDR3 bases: TGTGCCATCAACGGGGGGGGGAACACTGAAGCTTTCTTT. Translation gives CAINGGGNTEAFF.

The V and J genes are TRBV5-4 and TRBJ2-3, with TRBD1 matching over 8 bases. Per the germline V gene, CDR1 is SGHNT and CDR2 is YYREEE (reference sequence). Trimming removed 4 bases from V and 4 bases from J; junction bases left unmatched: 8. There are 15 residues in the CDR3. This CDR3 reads CASSVEAGGPDTQYF. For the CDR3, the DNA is TGTGCCAGCAGCGTAGAGGCAGGGGGCCCAGATACGCAGTATTTT.

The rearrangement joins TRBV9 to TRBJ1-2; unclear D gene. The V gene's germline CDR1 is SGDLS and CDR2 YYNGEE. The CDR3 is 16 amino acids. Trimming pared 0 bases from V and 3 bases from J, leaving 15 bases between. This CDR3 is CASSVDTGMEDYGYTF. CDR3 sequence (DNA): TGTGCCAGCAGCGTAGATACGGGGATGGAGGACTATGGCTACACCTTC.